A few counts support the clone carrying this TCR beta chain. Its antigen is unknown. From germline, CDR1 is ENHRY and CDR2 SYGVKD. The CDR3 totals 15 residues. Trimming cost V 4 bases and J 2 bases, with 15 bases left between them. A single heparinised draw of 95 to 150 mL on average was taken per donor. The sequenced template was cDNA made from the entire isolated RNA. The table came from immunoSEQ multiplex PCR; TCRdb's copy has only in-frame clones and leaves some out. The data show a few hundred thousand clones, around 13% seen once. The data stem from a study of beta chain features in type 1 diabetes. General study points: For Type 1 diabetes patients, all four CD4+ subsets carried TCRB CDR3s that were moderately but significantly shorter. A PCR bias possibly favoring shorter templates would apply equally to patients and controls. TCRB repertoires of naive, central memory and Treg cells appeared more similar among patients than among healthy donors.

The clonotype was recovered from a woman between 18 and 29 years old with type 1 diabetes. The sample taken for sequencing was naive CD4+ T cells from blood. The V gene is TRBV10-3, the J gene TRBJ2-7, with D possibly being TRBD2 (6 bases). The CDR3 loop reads CAISGTGGGAYEQYF. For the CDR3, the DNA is TGTGCCATCAGTGGGACCGGTGGAGGGGCCTACGAGCAGTACTTC.